This TCR beta chain was found in a study of cytomegalovirus exposure and HLA in healthy donors. Overall study results and limits: Follow-up analysis later connected one missense variant in DCLRE1C with trimming of TCR beta V- and J-genes.

Per germline, CDR1 SGHRS and CDR2 YFSETQ. The CDR3 contains 16 residues. V was cut by 6 bases and J by 1 base, with 19 bases left in between. A multiplex PCR was run with 60 Vbeta primers and 13 Jbeta primers. Sequencing was performed with immunoSEQ multiplex PCR; in TCRdb, only in-frame clones are kept and a portion is missing. The profile shows some 110,000 clones, approximately 76% of them singletons. On this clone: Its antigen is unidentified.

The V gene is TRBV5-1, the J gene TRBJ1-1; D is perhaps TRBD1 (6 bases). The sequence was obtained from a man between 50 and 59 years old in good health and CMV-seropositive. Sequenced material: PBMCs. CDR3 residues: CASNPTGGLSNTEAFF. CDR3 bases: TGCGCCAGCAACCCGACGGGGGGGCTTTCGAACACTGAAGCTTTCTTT.